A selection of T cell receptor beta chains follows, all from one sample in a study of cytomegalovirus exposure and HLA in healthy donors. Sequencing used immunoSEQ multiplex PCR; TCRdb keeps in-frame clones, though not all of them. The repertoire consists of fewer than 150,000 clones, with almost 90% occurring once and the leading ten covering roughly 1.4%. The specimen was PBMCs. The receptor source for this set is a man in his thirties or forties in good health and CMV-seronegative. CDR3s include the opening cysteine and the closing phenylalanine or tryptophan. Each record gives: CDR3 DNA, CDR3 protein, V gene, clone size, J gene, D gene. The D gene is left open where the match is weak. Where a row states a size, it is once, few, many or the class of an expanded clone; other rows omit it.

cdr3_nt: TGTGCCAGCAGTTCGGGACTAGCGGGAGTTAATGAGCAGTTCTTC
cdr3_aa: CASSSGLAGVNEQFF
v_call: TRBV27
clone_size: NA
j_call: TRBJ2-1
d_call: TRBD2

cdr3_nt: TGCGCCAGCAGCCAAGAAGTGGCAGGGTCGGGAAACACCATATATTTT
cdr3_aa: CASSQEVAGSGNTIYF
v_call: TRBV4-3
clone_size: NA
j_call: TRBJ1-3
d_call: NA

cdr3_nt: TGTGCCAGTACCCCCAAGGGCGGGGGTAGCACAGATACGCAGTATTTT
cdr3_aa: CASTPKGGGSTDTQYF
v_call: TRBV19
clone_size: once
j_call: TRBJ2-3
d_call: TRBD2

cdr3_nt: TGCGCCAGCAGTCCGGGACTAGCGGGAGGGGCTGGAGAGACCCAGTACTTC
cdr3_aa: CASSPGLAGGAGETQYF
v_call: TRBV5-1
clone_size: few
j_call: TRBJ2-5
d_call: TRBD2

cdr3_nt: TGTGCCAGCACCCGTGTAGCGACGTCCAATGAGCAGTTCTTC
cdr3_aa: CASTRVATSNEQFF
v_call: TRBV7-2
clone_size: NA
j_call: TRBJ2-1
d_call: NA

cdr3_nt: TGTGCCAGCAGTGATAGGGGGCGAGGCAATCAGCCCCAGCATTTT
cdr3_aa: CASSDRGRGNQPQHF
v_call: TRBV6-1
clone_size: few
j_call: TRBJ1-5
d_call: TRBD1

cdr3_nt: TGCAGCGTTGGGCGGACAGCAGAAGCTTTCTTT
cdr3_aa: CSVGRTAEAFF
v_call: TRBV29-1
clone_size: NA
j_call: TRBJ1-1
d_call: NA

cdr3_nt: TGTGCCAGTAGTATGCGGGGCTCCTACGAGCAGTACTTC
cdr3_aa: CASSMRGSYEQYF
v_call: TRBV19
clone_size: NA
j_call: TRBJ2-7
d_call: NA

cdr3_nt: TGCGCCAGCAGCCCCTGGACAGGGTGGGGCTACACCTTC
cdr3_aa: CASSPWTGWGYTF
v_call: TRBV5-1
clone_size: NA
j_call: TRBJ1-2
d_call: TRBD1

cdr3_nt: TGCGCCAGCAGCTTGAGCGACACCGGGGAGCTGTTTTTT
cdr3_aa: CASSLSDTGELFF
v_call: TRBV5-1
clone_size: NA
j_call: TRBJ2-2
d_call: NA

cdr3_nt: TGTGCCAGCTCACCCATTCCCCCAGGCCGTTTCTCTGGAAACACCATATATTTT
cdr3_aa: CASSPIPPGRFSGNTIYF
v_call: TRBV18
clone_size: few
j_call: TRBJ1-3
d_call: NA

cdr3_nt: TGTGCCAGCAGCTTTGCCGGGACAGGGTACGAGCAGTACTTC
cdr3_aa: CASSFAGTGYEQYF
v_call: TRBV5-6
clone_size: NA
j_call: TRBJ2-7
d_call: TRBD1

cdr3_nt: TGTGCCAGCTCATCCGGGACTAGCTATGAGCAGTTCTTC
cdr3_aa: CASSSGTSYEQFF
v_call: TRBV18
clone_size: NA
j_call: TRBJ2-1
d_call: TRBD2

cdr3_nt: TGCGCCAGCAGCCAAGGCAGACTAGCGGAAGAGCAGTACTTC
cdr3_aa: CASSQGRLAEEQYF
v_call: TRBV5-1
clone_size: NA
j_call: TRBJ2-7
d_call: TRBD2

cdr3_nt: TGTGCCAGCAGCCCAGCGGGAGGGGGGGCCTACGAGCAGTACTTC
cdr3_aa: CASSPAGGGAYEQYF
v_call: TRBV4-2
clone_size: NA
j_call: TRBJ2-7
d_call: TRBD2

cdr3_nt: TGTGCCAGCAGCGTAGTTCAGGGGACAGCCTACAATGAGCAGTTCTTC
cdr3_aa: CASSVVQGTAYNEQFF
v_call: TRBV9
clone_size: NA
j_call: TRBJ2-1
d_call: TRBD1

cdr3_nt: TGTGCCAGCAGCTCGGGACTAGCGGGAACAGTCGGGGAGCTGTTTTTT
cdr3_aa: CASSSGLAGTVGELFF
v_call: TRBV7-2
clone_size: NA
j_call: TRBJ2-2
d_call: TRBD2

cdr3_nt: TGTGCCAGCAGCGTCACAGCGGGAGGCTACAATGAGCAGTTCTTC
cdr3_aa: CASSVTAGGYNEQFF
v_call: TRBV6-4
clone_size: NA
j_call: TRBJ2-1
d_call: TRBD2

cdr3_nt: TGTGCCAGCGCCCGGGGAGAAAGTGCCTACGAGCAGTACTTC
cdr3_aa: CASARGESAYEQYF
v_call: TRBV9
clone_size: once
j_call: TRBJ2-7
d_call: NA

cdr3_nt: TGCGCCAGCAGCGACGGACAGGGGAACACTGAAGCTTTCTTT
cdr3_aa: CASSDGQGNTEAFF
v_call: TRBV5-1
clone_size: NA
j_call: TRBJ1-1
d_call: TRBD1

cdr3_nt: TGCGCCAGCAGCTCTGGGGGGTACAATGAGCAGTTCTTC
cdr3_aa: CASSSGGYNEQFF
v_call: TRBV5-1
clone_size: NA
j_call: TRBJ2-1
d_call: NA

cdr3_nt: TGTGCCAGTTCCGGGGACATATCTCAGCCCCAGCATTTT
cdr3_aa: CASSGDISQPQHF
v_call: TRBV19
clone_size: few
j_call: TRBJ1-5
d_call: NA

cdr3_nt: TGTGCCAGCAGTTCCCGAGGGAGGGCTGAAGCTTTCTTT
cdr3_aa: CASSSRGRAEAFF
v_call: TRBV27
clone_size: NA
j_call: TRBJ1-1
d_call: NA

cdr3_nt: TGTGCCAGCAGGACGGGACTAGCTACTATGACCGGGGAGCTGTTTTTT
cdr3_aa: CASRTGLATMTGELFF
v_call: TRBV2
clone_size: NA
j_call: TRBJ2-2
d_call: TRBD2

cdr3_nt: TGTGCCTGGAGTAATCCGGGACAGGCCCCCGGGGAAAAACTGTTTTTT
cdr3_aa: CAWSNPGQAPGEKLFF
v_call: TRBV30
clone_size: NA
j_call: TRBJ1-4
d_call: TRBD1

cdr3_nt: TGTGCCAGCAGCCAGCGACAGCCCAGGCGAGAGACCCAGTACTTC
cdr3_aa: CASSQRQPRRETQYF
v_call: TRBV7-2
clone_size: once
j_call: TRBJ2-5
d_call: NA

cdr3_nt: TGTGCCAGCAGCGTACAGGGATCCTACGAGCAGTACTTC
cdr3_aa: CASSVQGSYEQYF
v_call: TRBV25-1
clone_size: NA
j_call: TRBJ2-7
d_call: NA

cdr3_nt: TGTGCCAGCTCACCACTCCAGGTCTCTGGGGCCAACGTCCTGACTTTC
cdr3_aa: CASSPLQVSGANVLTF
v_call: TRBV18
clone_size: NA
j_call: TRBJ2-6
d_call: NA

cdr3_nt: TGTGCCAGCAGCCGAACCGGGACAGCCCTCACCGGGGAGCTGTTTTTT
cdr3_aa: CASSRTGTALTGELFF
v_call: TRBV7-9
clone_size: NA
j_call: TRBJ2-2
d_call: TRBD1

cdr3_nt: TGTGCCTGGCACGGACAGGGAATAGACACCATATATTTT
cdr3_aa: CAWHGQGIDTIYF
v_call: TRBV30
clone_size: once
j_call: TRBJ1-3
d_call: TRBD1

cdr3_nt: TGTGCCAGCAGCTTAGCACAGGGTTGGCATGAGCAGTTCTTC
cdr3_aa: CASSLAQGWHEQFF
v_call: TRBV11-2
clone_size: NA
j_call: TRBJ2-1
d_call: NA

cdr3_nt: TGTGCCAGCACTCGCGCAGGAAACACCATATATTTT
cdr3_aa: CASTRAGNTIYF
v_call: TRBV6-1
clone_size: NA
j_call: TRBJ1-3
d_call: NA

cdr3_nt: TGTGCCAGCACCGAGGGCAGATCCTACGAGCAGTACTTC
cdr3_aa: CASTEGRSYEQYF
v_call: TRBV6-1
clone_size: NA
j_call: TRBJ2-7
d_call: NA

cdr3_nt: TGCGCCAGCAGAGGGACAGGGAGGTCCGGGGAGCTGTTTTTT
cdr3_aa: CASRGTGRSGELFF
v_call: TRBV5-1
clone_size: few
j_call: TRBJ2-2
d_call: TRBD1

cdr3_nt: TGTGCCAGTAGTACGACGGGATCCCCCTACACTGAAGCTTTCTTT
cdr3_aa: CASSTTGSPYTEAFF
v_call: TRBV19
clone_size: NA
j_call: TRBJ1-1
d_call: NA

cdr3_nt: TGTGCCAGCAGCTTGAACAGGGGGTTGACTAATGAAAAACTGTTTTTT
cdr3_aa: CASSLNRGLTNEKLFF
v_call: TRBV5-4
clone_size: once
j_call: TRBJ1-4
d_call: TRBD1

cdr3_nt: TGTGCCAGCAGTTACAGGGGGCTGCCCTACGAGCAGTACTTC
cdr3_aa: CASSYRGLPYEQYF
v_call: TRBV6-5
clone_size: NA
j_call: TRBJ2-7
d_call: TRBD1

cdr3_nt: TGTGCCAGCAGCGGCTTACAGGGGGTAGGCACAGATACGCAGTATTTT
cdr3_aa: CASSGLQGVGTDTQYF
v_call: TRBV9
clone_size: NA
j_call: TRBJ2-3
d_call: TRBD1

cdr3_nt: TGTGCCAGCAGGGTGACTAGCGGGGGCCCCTACGAGCAGTACTTC
cdr3_aa: CASRVTSGGPYEQYF
v_call: TRBV6-1
clone_size: NA
j_call: TRBJ2-7
d_call: TRBD2

cdr3_nt: TGTGCCAGCAGCCGGACAGGGTCGAGGGTAGATACGCAGTATTTT
cdr3_aa: CASSRTGSRVDTQYF
v_call: TRBV27
clone_size: once
j_call: TRBJ2-3
d_call: TRBD1

cdr3_nt: TGTGCCAGCAGCTTAGGCAGTGGCTACGAGCAGTACTTC
cdr3_aa: CASSLGSGYEQYF
v_call: TRBV13
clone_size: NA
j_call: TRBJ2-7
d_call: NA

cdr3_nt: TGTGCCAGCAGCTTAGGCCGAAGAGGGATTACCTTGAACACTGAAGCTTTCTTT
cdr3_aa: CASSLGRRGITLNTEAFF
v_call: TRBV7-2
clone_size: NA
j_call: TRBJ1-1
d_call: NA

cdr3_nt: TGCGCCAGCAGCCAAGCTAGCGCTAGCCAGCAGTTCTTC
cdr3_aa: CASSQASASQQFF
v_call: TRBV4-3
clone_size: few
j_call: TRBJ2-1
d_call: NA

cdr3_nt: TGTGCCTGGACGGGCGCGGGAGCGGGATACAATGAGCAGTTCTTC
cdr3_aa: CAWTGAGAGYNEQFF
v_call: TRBV30
clone_size: NA
j_call: TRBJ2-1
d_call: TRBD2

cdr3_nt: TGTGCCAGCAGTCCCCTAGCGGGAGGGCCCCAGGCAGATACGCAGTATTTT
cdr3_aa: CASSPLAGGPQADTQYF
v_call: TRBV2
clone_size: NA
j_call: TRBJ2-3
d_call: TRBD2

cdr3_nt: TGTGCCAGCAGTGCACAGGGGGCTACAGATACGCAGTATTTT
cdr3_aa: CASSAQGATDTQYF
v_call: TRBV2
clone_size: NA
j_call: TRBJ2-3
d_call: TRBD1